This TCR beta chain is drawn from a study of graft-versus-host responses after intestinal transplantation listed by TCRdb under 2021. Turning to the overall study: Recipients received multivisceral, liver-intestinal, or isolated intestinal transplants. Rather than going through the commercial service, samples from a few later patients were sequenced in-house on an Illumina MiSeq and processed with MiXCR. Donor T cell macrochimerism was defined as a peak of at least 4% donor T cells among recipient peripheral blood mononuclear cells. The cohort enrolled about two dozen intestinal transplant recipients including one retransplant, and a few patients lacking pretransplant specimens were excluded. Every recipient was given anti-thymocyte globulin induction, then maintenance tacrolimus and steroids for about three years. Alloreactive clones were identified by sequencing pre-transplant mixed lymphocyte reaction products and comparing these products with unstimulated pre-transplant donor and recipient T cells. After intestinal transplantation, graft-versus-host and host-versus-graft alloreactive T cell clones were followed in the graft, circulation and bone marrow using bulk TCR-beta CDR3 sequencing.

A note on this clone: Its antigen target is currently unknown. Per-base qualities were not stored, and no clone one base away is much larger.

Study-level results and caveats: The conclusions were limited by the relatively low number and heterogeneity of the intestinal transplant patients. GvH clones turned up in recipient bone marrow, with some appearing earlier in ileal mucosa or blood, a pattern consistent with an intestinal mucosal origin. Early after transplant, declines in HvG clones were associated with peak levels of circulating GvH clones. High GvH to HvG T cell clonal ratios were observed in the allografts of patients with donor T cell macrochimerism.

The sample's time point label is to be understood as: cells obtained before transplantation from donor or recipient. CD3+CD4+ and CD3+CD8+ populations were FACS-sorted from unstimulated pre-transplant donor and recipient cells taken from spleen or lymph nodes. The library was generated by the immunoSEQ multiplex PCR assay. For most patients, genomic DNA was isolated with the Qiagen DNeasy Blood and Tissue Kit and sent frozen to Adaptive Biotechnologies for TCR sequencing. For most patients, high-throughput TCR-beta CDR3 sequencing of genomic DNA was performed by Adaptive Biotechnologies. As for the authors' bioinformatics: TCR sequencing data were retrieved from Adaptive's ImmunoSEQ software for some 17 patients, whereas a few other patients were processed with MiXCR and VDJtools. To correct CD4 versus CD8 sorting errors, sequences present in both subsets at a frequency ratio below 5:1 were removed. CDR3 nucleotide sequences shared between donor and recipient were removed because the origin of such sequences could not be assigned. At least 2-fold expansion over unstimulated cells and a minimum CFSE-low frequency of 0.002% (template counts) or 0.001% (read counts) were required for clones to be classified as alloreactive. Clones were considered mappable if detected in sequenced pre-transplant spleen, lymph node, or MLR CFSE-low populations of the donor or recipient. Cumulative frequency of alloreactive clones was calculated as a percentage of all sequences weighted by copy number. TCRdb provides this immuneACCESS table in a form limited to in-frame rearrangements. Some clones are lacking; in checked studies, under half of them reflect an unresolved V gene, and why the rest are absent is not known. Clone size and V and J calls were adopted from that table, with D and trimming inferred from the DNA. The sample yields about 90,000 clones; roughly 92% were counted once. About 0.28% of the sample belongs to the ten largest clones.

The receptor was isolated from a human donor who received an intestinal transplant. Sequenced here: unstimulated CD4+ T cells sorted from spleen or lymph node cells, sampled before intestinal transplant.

For the CDR3, the sequence is CASSARTDSYEQYF. Read as DNA, the sequence is TGTGCCAGCAGTGCCCGGACAGACTCCTACGAGCAGTACTTC. Recombination linked TRBV6-1 to TRBJ2-7; TRBD1 is perhaps the D gene, given 6 matching bases. The CDR3 runs 14 residues from the cysteine to the phenylalanine. CDR3 DNA is the only sequence kept; it has 42 bases, read in frame from the first base. Trimming costs V 4 bases and J 0 bases, and their ends lie 10 bases apart. Taken from the germline V gene, the CDR1 and CDR2 loops are MNHNS and SASEGT.